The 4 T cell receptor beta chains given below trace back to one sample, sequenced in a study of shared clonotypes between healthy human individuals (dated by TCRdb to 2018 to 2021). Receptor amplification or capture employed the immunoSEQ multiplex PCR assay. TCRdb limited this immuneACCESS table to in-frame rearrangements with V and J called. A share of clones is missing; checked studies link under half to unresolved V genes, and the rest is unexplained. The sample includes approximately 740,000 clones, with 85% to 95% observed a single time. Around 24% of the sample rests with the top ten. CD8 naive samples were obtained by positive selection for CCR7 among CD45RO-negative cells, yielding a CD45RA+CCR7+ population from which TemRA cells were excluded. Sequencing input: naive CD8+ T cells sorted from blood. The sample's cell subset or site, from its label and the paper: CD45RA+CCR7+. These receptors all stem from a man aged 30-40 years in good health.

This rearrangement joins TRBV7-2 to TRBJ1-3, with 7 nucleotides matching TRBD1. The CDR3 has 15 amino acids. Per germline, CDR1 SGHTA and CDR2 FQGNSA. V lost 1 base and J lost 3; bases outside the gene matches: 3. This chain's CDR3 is CASSLDRGDGNTIYF. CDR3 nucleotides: TGTGCCAGCAGCTTAGACAGGGGCGATGGAAACACCATATATTTT.

This chain's CDR3 is CASSPGAGQGMALGELFF. Here the CDR3 DNA reads TGTGCCAGCAGCCCAGGCGCCGGACAGGGAATGGCGCTCGGGGAGCTGTTTTTT. The chain uses TRBV5-6 and TRBJ2-2; 8 positions agree with TRBD1. The germline gives CDR1 SGHDT, CDR2 YYEEEE. The V segment lost 4 bases and the J segment 7 bases; nucleotides outside the gene matches: 18. This CDR3 comprises 18 residues.

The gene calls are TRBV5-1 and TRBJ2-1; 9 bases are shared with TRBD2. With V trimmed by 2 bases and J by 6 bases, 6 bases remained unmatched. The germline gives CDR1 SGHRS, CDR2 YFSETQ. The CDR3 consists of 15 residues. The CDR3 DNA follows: TGCGCCAGCAGCTTTGGGACTAGCCCCATCAATGAGCAGTTCTTC. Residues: CASSFGTSPINEQFF.

In nucleotides, the CDR3 is TGTGCCAGCAGCCCCCGGGACGCACACACAGATACGCAGTATTTT. Amino acid sequence: CASSPRDAHTDTQYF. The chain uses TRBV7-9 and TRBJ2-3, with D perhaps matching TRBD1 or TRBD2 (5 bases each). The CDR3 is 15 amino acids. Germline V gives CDR1 SEHNR, CDR2 FQNEAQ (reference sequence). Deletions cut 5 bases from V and 2 bases from J, with 14 bases between. The entire variable domain, with the rest obtained from reference TRBV7-9 and TRBJ2-3, is as follows: DTGVSQNPRHKITKRGQNVTFRCDPISEHNRLYWYRQTLGQGPEFLTYFQNEAQLEKSRLLSDRFSAERPKGSFSTLEIQRTEQGDSAMYLCASSPRDAHTDTQYFGPGTRLTVL.